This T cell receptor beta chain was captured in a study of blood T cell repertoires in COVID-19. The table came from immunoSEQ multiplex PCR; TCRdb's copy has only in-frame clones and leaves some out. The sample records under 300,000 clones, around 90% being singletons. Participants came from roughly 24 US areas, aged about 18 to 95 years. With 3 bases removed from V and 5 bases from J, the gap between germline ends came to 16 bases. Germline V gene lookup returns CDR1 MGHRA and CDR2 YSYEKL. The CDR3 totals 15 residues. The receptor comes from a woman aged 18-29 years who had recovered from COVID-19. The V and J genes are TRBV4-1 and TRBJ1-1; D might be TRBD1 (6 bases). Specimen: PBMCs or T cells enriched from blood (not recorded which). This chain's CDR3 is CASSQEATGYTEAFF. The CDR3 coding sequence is TGCGCCAGCAGCCAGGAGGCCACAGGGTATACTGAAGCTTTCTTT.